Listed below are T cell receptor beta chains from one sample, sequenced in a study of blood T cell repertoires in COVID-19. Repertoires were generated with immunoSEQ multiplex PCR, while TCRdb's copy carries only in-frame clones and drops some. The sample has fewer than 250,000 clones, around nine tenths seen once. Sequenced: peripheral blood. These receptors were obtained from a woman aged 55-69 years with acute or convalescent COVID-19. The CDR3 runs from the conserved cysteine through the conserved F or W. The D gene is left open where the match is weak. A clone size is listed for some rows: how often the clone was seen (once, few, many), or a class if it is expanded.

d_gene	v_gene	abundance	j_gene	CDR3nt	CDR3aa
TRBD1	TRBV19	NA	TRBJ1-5	TGTGCCAGTAACAGGGGAACTCAGCCCCAGCATTTT	CASNRGTQPQHF
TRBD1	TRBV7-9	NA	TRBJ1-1	TGTGCCAGCAGCTTTCAGACGGCAGGGGGCACTGAAGCTTTCTTT	CASSFQTAGGTEAFF
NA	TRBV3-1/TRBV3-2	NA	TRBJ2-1	TGTGCCAGCAGCCAAGGCAGGGTGGATGAGCAGTTCTTC	CASSQGRVDEQFF
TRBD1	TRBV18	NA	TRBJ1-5	TGTGCCAGCTCACGGGGACAGGGGTCTCAGCCCCAGCATTTT	CASSRGQGSQPQHF
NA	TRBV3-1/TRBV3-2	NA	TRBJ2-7	TGTGCCAGCAGCCAAGCTTCCCACGAGCAGTACTTC	CASSQASHEQYF
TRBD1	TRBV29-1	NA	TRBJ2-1	TGCAGCGCTAACAGGGGGCTGGGGAATGAGCAGTTCTTC	CSANRGLGNEQFF
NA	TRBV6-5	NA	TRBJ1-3	TGTGCCAGCAGCTGGAGGAACTCTGGAAACACCATATATTTT	CASSWRNSGNTIYF
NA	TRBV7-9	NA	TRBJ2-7	TGTGCCAGCAGCCCAGCCCCAGGCCCCCACGAGCAGTACTTC	CASSPAPGPHEQYF
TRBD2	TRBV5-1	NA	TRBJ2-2	TGCGCCAGCAGCTCCGGGTTACTAGCGTCGGTGAACACCGGGGAGCTGTTTTTT	CASSSGLLASVNTGELFF
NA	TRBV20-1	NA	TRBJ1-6	TGCAGTGCTAGGAGGAATTCACCCCTCCACTTT	CSARRNSPLHF
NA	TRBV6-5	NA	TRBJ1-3	TGTGCCAGCCGACCCCCCGGGGTCTCTGGAAACACCATATATTTT	CASRPPGVSGNTIYF
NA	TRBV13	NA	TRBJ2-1	TGTGCCAGCAGCCTAAACACACATCGAGGGAGCTCCTACAATGAGCAGTTCTTC	CASSLNTHRGSSYNEQFF
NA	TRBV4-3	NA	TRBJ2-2	TGCGCCAGCAGCCAAGATCTGGTAACCAGCACCGGGGAGCTGTTTTTT	CASSQDLVTSTGELFF
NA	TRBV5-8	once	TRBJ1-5	TGTGCCAGCAGTCCTCGACAGTTTAGCAATCAGCCCCAGCATTTT	CASSPRQFSNQPQHF
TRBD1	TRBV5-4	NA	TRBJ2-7	TGTGCCAGCAGCTTGGGGGCGACAGGGGGCCTCTACGAGCAGTACTTC	CASSLGATGGLYEQYF
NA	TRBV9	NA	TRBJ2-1	TGTGCCAGCAGCGTAGCTACGAGGTACAATGAGCAGTTCTTC	CASSVATRYNEQFF
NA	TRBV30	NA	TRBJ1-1	TGTGCCTCCGCCGGGACACTTGGGGCCCACACTGAAGCTTTCTTT	CASAGTLGAHTEAFF
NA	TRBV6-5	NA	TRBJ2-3	TGTGCCAGCAGTTACGTGCGGGGGCCCAGCACAGATACGCAGTATTTT	CASSYVRGPSTDTQYF
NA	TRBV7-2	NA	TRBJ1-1	TGTGCCAGCAGCCCATACTTTGATGGCACTGAAGCTTTCTTT	CASSPYFDGTEAFF
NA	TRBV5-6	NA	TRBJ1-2	TGTGCCAGCAGGGACACTGGTTTCAACTATGGCTACACCTTC	CASRDTGFNYGYTF
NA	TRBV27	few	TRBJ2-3	TGTGCCAGCAGTCCCCCTCGGGGGTCTAGCACAGATACGCAGTATTTT	CASSPPRGSSTDTQYF
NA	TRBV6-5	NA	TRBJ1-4	TGTGCCAGCAGACCCACACAGCCTACAACAGAAAAACTGTTTTTT	CASRPTQPTTEKLFF
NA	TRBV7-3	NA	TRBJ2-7	TGTGCCAGCAGCCCCTCGGGCAGGGACGAGCAGTACTTC	CASSPSGRDEQYF
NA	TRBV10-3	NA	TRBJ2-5	TGTGCCATCAGTGAGGGGGGCTACCCCCCGCGTGAGACCCAGTACTTC	CAISEGGYPPRETQYF
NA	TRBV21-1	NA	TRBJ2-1	TGTGCCAGCAGCAAAGAAGCCACCGGGACAGGGGACAATGAGCAGTTCTTC	CASSKEATGTGDNEQFF
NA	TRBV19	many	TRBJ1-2	TGTGCCAGTAGTCAGCAGGGATCGAACTATGGCTACACCTTC	CASSQQGSNYGYTF
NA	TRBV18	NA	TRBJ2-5	TGTGCCAGCTCACCTGGCAGACAAGAGACCCAGTACTTC	CASSPGRQETQYF
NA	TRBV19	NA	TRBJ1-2	TGTGCCAGTAGTATCCCGGGGAGAATAGATGGCTACACCTTC	CASSIPGRIDGYTF
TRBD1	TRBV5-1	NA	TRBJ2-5	TGCGCCAGCAGCTCGTCCGGGACAGGGAAAGAGACCCAGTACTTC	CASSSSGTGKETQYF
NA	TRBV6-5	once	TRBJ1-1	TGTGCCAGCTTTTTCGGGGTAGGTCTCACTGAAGCTTTCTTT	CASFFGVGLTEAFF
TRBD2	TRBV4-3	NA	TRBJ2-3	TGCGCCAGCAGCCAAGAGACTAGCGGGAAGGGGGGGGATACGCAGTATTTT	CASSQETSGKGGDTQYF
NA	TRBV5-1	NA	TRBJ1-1	TGCGCCAGCAGCAACAAGATGGGTGCGGGGACTGAAGCTTTCTTT	CASSNKMGAGTEAFF
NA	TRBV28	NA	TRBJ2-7	TGTGCCAGCAGTTTCCCGGCAGGGGCTCGCTCCTACGAGCAGTACTTC	CASSFPAGARSYEQYF
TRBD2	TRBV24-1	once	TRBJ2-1	TGTGCCACCAGTGATTCCAAAATAGCGGGGGGGCATGAGCAGTTCTTC	CATSDSKIAGGHEQFF
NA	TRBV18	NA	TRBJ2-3	TGTGCCAGCTCACCGGGGGGGACAGGAACAGATACGCAGTATTTT	CASSPGGTGTDTQYF